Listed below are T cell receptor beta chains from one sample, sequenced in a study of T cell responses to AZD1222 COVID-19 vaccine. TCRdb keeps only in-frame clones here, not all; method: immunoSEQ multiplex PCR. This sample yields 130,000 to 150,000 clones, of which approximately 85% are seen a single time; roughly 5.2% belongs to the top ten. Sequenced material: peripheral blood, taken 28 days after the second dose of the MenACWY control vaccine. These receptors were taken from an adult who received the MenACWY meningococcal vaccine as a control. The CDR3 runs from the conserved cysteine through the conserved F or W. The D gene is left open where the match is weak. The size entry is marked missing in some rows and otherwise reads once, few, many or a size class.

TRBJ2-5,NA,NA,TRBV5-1,CASSLIGRGQETQYF,TGCGCCAGCAGCTTGATAGGCAGGGGCCAAGAGACCCAGTACTTC
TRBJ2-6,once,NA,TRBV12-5,CASGLQALMGANVLTF,TGTGCTAGTGGTTTGCAAGCTCTCATGGGGGCCAACGTCCTGACTTTC
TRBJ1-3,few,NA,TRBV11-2,CASSLSRGGSSGNTIYF,TGTGCCAGCAGCTTATCCCGGGGGGGGAGCTCTGGAAACACCATATATTTT
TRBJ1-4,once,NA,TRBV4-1,CASSQVGQRIGISNEKLFF,TGCGCCAGCAGCCAAGTTGGGCAAAGGATTGGGATTTCTAATGAAAAACTGTTTTTT
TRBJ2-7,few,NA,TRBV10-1,CASSSGLPYEQYF,TGCGCCAGCAGTTCGGGACTCCCCTACGAGCAGTACTTC
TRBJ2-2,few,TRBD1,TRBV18,CASTLGQGTTGELFF,TGTGCCAGCACGCTAGGACAGGGGACAACCGGGGAGCTGTTTTTT
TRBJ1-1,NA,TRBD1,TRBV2,CASSAGGRGEAFF,TGTGCCAGCAGTGCAGGGGGCCGGGGTGAAGCTTTCTTT
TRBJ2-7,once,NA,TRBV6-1,CASSEHGSYEQYF,TGTGCCAGCAGTGAACACGGTTCCTACGAGCAGTACTTC
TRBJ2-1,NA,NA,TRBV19,CASSSGRGYNEQFF,TGTGCCAGTAGTAGCGGAAGGGGTTACAATGAGCAGTTCTTC
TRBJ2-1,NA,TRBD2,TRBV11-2,CASSFLAGDVSEQFF,TGTGCCAGCAGCTTTCTAGCGGGGGACGTTTCGGAGCAGTTCTTC
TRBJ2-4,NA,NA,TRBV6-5,CASSRSGTPGNIQYF,TGTGCCAGCAGTCGGTCCGGGACCCCAGGCAACATTCAGTACTTC
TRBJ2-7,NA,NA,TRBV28,CASSPLGAPTSYEQYF,TGTGCCAGCAGTCCACTCGGCGCGCCGACCTCCTACGAGCAGTACTTC
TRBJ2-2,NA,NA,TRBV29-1,CSGTHTGELFF,TGCAGCGGGACTCATACCGGGGAGCTGTTTTTT
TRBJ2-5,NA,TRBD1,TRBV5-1,CASSLAGQGIETQYF,TGCGCCAGCAGCTTGGCTGGACAGGGGATCGAGACCCAGTACTTC
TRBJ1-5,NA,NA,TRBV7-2,CASSLAGGSNQPQHF,TGTGCCAGCAGCTTAGCGGGAGGCAGCAATCAGCCCCAGCATTTT
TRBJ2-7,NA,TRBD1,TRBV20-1,CSASSRTGESLEQYF,TGCAGTGCTAGTTCGAGGACAGGAGAGTCCCTCGAGCAGTACTTC
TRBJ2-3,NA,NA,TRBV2,CASSDVPGASTDTQYF,TGTGCCAGCAGTGACGTTCCCGGGGCTAGCACAGATACGCAGTATTTT
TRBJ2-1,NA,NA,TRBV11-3,CASSRMTPSYNEQFF,TGTGCCAGCAGCCGAATGACACCCTCCTACAATGAGCAGTTCTTC
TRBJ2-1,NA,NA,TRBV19,CASSAHQGNEQFF,TGTGCCAGTAGTGCGCATCAGGGTAATGAGCAGTTCTTC
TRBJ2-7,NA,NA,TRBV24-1,CATSGDRMGEQYF,TGTGCCACCAGTGGAGACCGAATGGGCGAGCAGTACTTC
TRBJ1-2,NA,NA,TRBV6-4,CASSVNGAGGYTF,TGTGCCAGCAGTGTCAACGGGGCTGGGGGCTACACCTTC
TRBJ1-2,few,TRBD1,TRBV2,CASSPRQGRYGYTF,TGTGCCAGCAGCCCAAGACAGGGCCGCTATGGCTACACCTTC
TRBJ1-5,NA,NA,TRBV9,CASSSEGVSNQPQHF,TGTGCCAGCAGCTCCGAAGGGGTGTCCAATCAGCCCCAGCATTTT
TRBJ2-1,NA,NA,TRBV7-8,CASSSGTPKSYNEQFF,TGTGCCAGCAGCTCTGGGACTCCAAAATCATACAATGAGCAGTTCTTC
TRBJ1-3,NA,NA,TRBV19,CASSFRLAGVGNTIYF,TGTGCCAGTAGTTTTCGACTGGCAGGGGTCGGAAACACCATATATTTT
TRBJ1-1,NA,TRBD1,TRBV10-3,CAIAGQGRTEAFF,TGTGCCATCGCCGGACAGGGTCGGACTGAAGCTTTCTTT
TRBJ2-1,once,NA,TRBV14,CASSQDYNEQFF,TGTGCCAGCAGCCAAGACTACAATGAGCAGTTCTTC
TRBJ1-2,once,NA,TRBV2,CASSPDRGGYTF,TGTGCCAGCAGCCCAGACCGCGGAGGCTACACCTTC
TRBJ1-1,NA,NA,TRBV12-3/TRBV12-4,CASSYTQGTEAFF,TGTGCCAGCAGTTACACACAGGGCACTGAAGCTTTCTTT
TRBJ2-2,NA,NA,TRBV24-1,CATSDLSNTGAGELFF,TGTGCCACCAGTGATTTGAGTAATACCGGGGCCGGGGAGCTGTTTTTT